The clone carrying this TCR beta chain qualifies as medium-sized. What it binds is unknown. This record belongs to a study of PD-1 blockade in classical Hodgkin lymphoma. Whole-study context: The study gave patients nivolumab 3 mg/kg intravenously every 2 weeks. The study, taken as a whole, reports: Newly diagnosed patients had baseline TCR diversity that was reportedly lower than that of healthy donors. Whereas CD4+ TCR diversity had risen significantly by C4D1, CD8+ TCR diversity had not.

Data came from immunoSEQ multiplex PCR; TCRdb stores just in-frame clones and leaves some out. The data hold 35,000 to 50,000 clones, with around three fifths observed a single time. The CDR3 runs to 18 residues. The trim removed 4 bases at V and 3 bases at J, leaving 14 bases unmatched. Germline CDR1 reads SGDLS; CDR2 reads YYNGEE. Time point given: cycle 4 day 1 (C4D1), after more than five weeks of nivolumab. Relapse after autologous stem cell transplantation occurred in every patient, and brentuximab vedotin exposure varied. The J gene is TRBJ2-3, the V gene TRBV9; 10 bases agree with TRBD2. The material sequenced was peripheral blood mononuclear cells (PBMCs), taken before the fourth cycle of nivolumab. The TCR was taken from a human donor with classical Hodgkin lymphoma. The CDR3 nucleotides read TGTGCCAGCAGCATAGGGAGCGGGAGGGGTGGTAAAACAGATACGCAGTATTTT. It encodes CASSIGSGRGGKTDTQYF. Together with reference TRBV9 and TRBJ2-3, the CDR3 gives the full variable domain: DSGVTQTPKHLITATGQRVTLRCSPRSGDLSVYWYQQSLDQGLQFLIQYYNGEERAKGNILERFSAQQFPDLHSELNLSSLELGDSALYFCASSIGSGRGGKTDTQYFGPGTRLTVL.